Given below is one TCR beta chain in context. Its antigen remains undetermined. The input lacks base qualities; no much larger clone sits a single base away. The cohort was made up of about 610 healthy bone marrow donors. Cohort members were all nominally healthy when sampled, although unrecorded immune exposures were likely present. The donor tested CMV seropositive and was one of the 289 seropositive cohort members. Each donor provided a peripheral blood sample, and peripheral blood mononuclear cells were used for TCR beta sequencing. Genomic DNA was extracted from the blood cell samples with the Qiagen DNeasy Blood Extraction Kit. The sample comes from a study of cytomegalovirus exposure and HLA in healthy donors (dated by TCRdb to about 2017). Study-level background: According to an earlier analysis of 550 to 700 of the donors, 150 million to 200 million T cells yielded roughly 100 million unique TCR beta sequences and more than 250 Gb of sequence data. An early release that covered approximately 600 HLA-typed donors contained around 300 gigabases of sequencing data and some 87 million unique TCR sequences. Of the roughly 400 genotyped donors, about 84% fell in the genetic ancestry cluster associated with self-reported Caucasian donors. The study was designed to test whether signatures of past pathogen exposure could be identified by cataloging public T cell receptors. The T cell repertoires of under 700 subjects were profiled by immunosequencing and related to cytomegalovirus serostatus. Besides the first cohort of roughly 640 subjects, a separate validation cohort made up of about 120 different subjects was used. To predict cytomegalovirus infection status, the study brought together high-throughput TCR immunosequencing, statistical association of individual TCRs with disease status, and machine learning. To study patterns of TCR occurrence, a later analysis re-analyzed previously published TCR beta repertoires from around 670 donors and added high-resolution HLA genotyping. The later analysis used no new phenotypic data to find candidate immune exposures, relying instead on TCR beta sequences and their occurrence across donors. To decide whether each TCR beta V gene segment behaved as functional or pseudogenic, an earlier analysis of over 500 of the donors relied on high-throughput TCR beta sequencing. Alongside the repertoire data, information on donor age, sex, ethnicity and CMV serostatus was compiled. Genome-wide SNP genotypes for about 55% of the 666 donors were used in a later genetic analysis, which treated that subset as a discovery cohort. All discovery cohort repertoires had been generated on a single sequencing platform. Both class I and class II loci were covered by HLA typing, at four-digit resolution. The number of typed donors differed by locus: about 620-640 for A, B, C, DRB1 and DQB1; approximately 540 for DQA1; approximately 600 for DPA1; and about 450 for DPB1. Because of strong linkage in the cohort, four to six DR-DQ haplotypes were treated as single units for association and clustering. Among roughly 400 genotyped donors of the cohort, an average of approximately 220,000 unique TCR beta nucleotide sequences was sequenced per donor, of which approximately 19% were non-productive. Here is what the overall study found, with its caveats: Three of the identified cytomegalovirus-associated TCR beta chains were confirmed in vitro to be specific for cytomegalovirus antigens. Correlated functional status among segregating V segments might be attributable to linkage disequilibrium, but an unknown experimental factor could not be ruled out. Because counts were too low, some 17 rarely observed V segments, including chromosome 9 orphons, were excluded from the earlier analysis of 587 of the donors. Most TCR sequences were observed very rarely across donors, whereas some public TCRs were present in many individuals. Because some donors lacked HLA typing at each locus, the association tests relied only on the typed subset. Because the 87-base-pair reads could not distinguish some IMGT-functional V segments, including TRBV6-2 and TRBV6-3, those segments were excluded. In the study, about 150 TCR beta chains were listed as associated with cytomegalovirus. Strong co-occurrence of HLA alleles, especially DR and DQ, made assigning TCR associations to individual alleles difficult. The only immune exposure information available for the cohort was CMV serostatus. According to a later analysis, most CMV-associated TCR beta chains appeared to be HLA-restricted, and the HLA associations seemed to be driven largely by CMV exposure. Compared with equally common non-associated chains, HLA-associated TCR beta chains in a later analysis were more clonally expanded and had lower generation probabilities. A further reported finding was that TCR beta sequences accurately predicted the HLA-A and HLA-B alleles for most subjects in the first cohort. A later analysis associated 15,000 or so TCR beta sequences with specific HLA alleles at a false discovery rate of 0.05. A group of highly shared sequence variants was considered likely to be a technical artifact of the sequencing pipeline. A later analysis found that TCR association rates varied across HLA loci, with DRB1 alleles showing the most associated TCRs and HLA-C alleles the fewest. A later genetic analysis reported fewer N-insertions in productive TCRs among donors in an Asian-associated ancestry cluster than the roughly 700-donor mean. Broadly in line with IMGT annotations, most TCR beta V segments showed up in productive rearrangements about 90% or about 30% of the time in an earlier analysis of around 550 of the donors. The presence/absence analyses assumed that sequencing depth was roughly uniform across donors, and that assumption may not be true. Only TCR beta chains were sequenced in this cohort, and the absence of alpha or paired-chain data limited detectable features. Cytomegalovirus status was reported to be diagnosed by the classifier with high specificity and sensitivity in both the original and validation cohorts. According to the authors, the approach could potentially be generalized to other disease states and immunological phenotypes. V-gene and J-gene trimming of TCR beta chains was associated with a missense DCLRE1C variant in a later genetic analysis, and the association was replicated in an independent cohort. A later analysis reported that several top co-occurrence clusters appeared linked to parvovirus B19, influenza, CMV and Epstein-Barr virus.

The method behind the library was the immunoSEQ multiplex PCR assay. For the multiplex PCR, a mixture combining 60 forward primers for TCR Vbeta segments and 13 reverse primers for TCR Jbeta segments was used. The CDR3 region of rearranged TCR beta genes was amplified from genomic DNA by a multiplex PCR assay. The amplified TCR beta libraries were sequenced on the Illumina HiSeq System as 87-base-pair reads. Processing in the source paper ran as follows. A later analysis tallied some 79 million unique TCR beta chains across the 700 or so repertoires, and some 10 million of those chains were shared by two or more donors. Raw reads were error-corrected and collapsed into unique sequences with a nearest-neighbor algorithm that merged closely related sequences to remove PCR and sequencing errors. To assign V, D and J gene segments, CDR3 sequences were aligned to IMGT reference sequences. For a sequence to be retained, a match of at least six nucleotides to both a V gene segment and a J gene segment was required. A rearrangement counted as productive if the CDR3 had no stop codons and remained in frame with V and J, and every other rearrangement counted as non-productive. CDR3 was defined by IMGT convention, running from the second conserved V-encoded cysteine to the conserved J-encoded phenylalanine. The earlier analysis of about 640 of the donors excluded any sequence lacking an unambiguous match to a single V gene segment. In an earlier analysis of a few hundred of the donors, V segments were called functional above 56.7% productive rearrangements and were called segregating when the between-donor standard deviation exceeded 5%. A statistical classification framework was developed to diagnose cytomegalovirus status using the catalog of TCR beta chain sequences. In a later analysis, TCR nucleotide sequences were compared against IMGT/GENE-DB human TR gene sequences so that V and J genes could be assigned. The TCRdist pipeline was used in a later analysis to assign CDR3 sequences and most-parsimonious VDJ recombination scenarios. A later analysis defined each TCR beta chain by its CDR3 amino acid sequence plus V-gene family, and excluded reads lacking a unique V-gene family. To address suspected cross-contamination and a sequencing artifact, a later analysis removed around 600 highly shared, low-generation-probability nucleotide sequences. For each public chain, a later analysis derived a clonal expansion index from normalized ranks of inferred template counts within each repertoire. Generation probabilities in a later analysis came from a VDJ recombination model fitted to out-of-frame rearrangements, and those results were checked against IGoR. In a later analysis, TCR-TCR, TCR-HLA and TCR-CMV co-occurrence was scored with hypergeometric tests, and a repertoire-size bias correction was applied to TCR pairs. False discovery rates were estimated in a later analysis by permuting HLA or CMV assignments 20 times. In a later analysis, co-occurring TCRs were grouped using DBSCAN, and TCRdist sequence similarity was added for clustering within HLA-allele-positive subsets. Repertoires with fewer than 30,000 or more than 120,000 public chains, plus five repertoires with anomalous nucleotide sharing, were excluded from co-occurrence clustering. The clones in this table, taken by TCRdb from immuneACCESS, are in-frame only. Not every clone is retained; where verified, under half of the shortfall comes from an unresolved V gene, and the cause of the rest is unknown. That table gives V, J and clone size, and the DNA gave D and trimming. This sample is represented by 160,000 or so clones; more than 65% of them were singletons. Of the sample, 4% to 5% falls within the top ten clones.

V is cut by 2 bases and J by 9 bases, and the space between the germline ends is 23 bases. The CDR3 has 17 amino acids, counting the end cysteine and phenylalanine. Kept here is only the CDR3 DNA, which spans 51 bases and is read in frame from base 1. From the germline V gene, CDR1 is SGHTA and CDR2 is FQGTGA. The sequence was collected from a man aged 18 to 30 in good health and CMV-seropositive. The sample was PBMCs. The receptor chain draws on TRBV7-3 and TRBJ2-1, and the D gene may be TRBD1, 8 bases matching. The bases are TGTGCCAGCAGCTTAGCAGGGGGCGGGGGAAAGGATGGTGAGCAGTTCTTC. Its amino acids are CASSLAGGGGKDGEQFF.